The 20 T cell receptor beta chains presented below share a single source sample, sequenced in a study of control samples from healthy donors and cancer patients. Assay: immunoSEQ multiplex PCR; the TCRdb copy retains only in-frame clones and omits some. Of about 130,000 clones in the sample, approximately 90% were seen once. The sample taken for sequencing was blood. These receptors came from a man aged 45-65 years in good health.

The J gene is TRBJ1-5, the V gene TRBV28, with 7 bases aligning to TRBD1. Germline CDR1 and CDR2: MDHEN and SYDVKM. Trimming removed 5 bases from V and 11 bases from J; junction bases left unmatched: 12. The CDR3 sequence is 14 residues long. CDR3 nucleotides: TGTGCCAGCAGTCCCCCCGGGACAGTTTCGGCCCAGCATTTT. Residues: CASSPPGTVSAQHF.

The gene calls are TRBV9 and TRBJ2-3, with TRBD2 matching 10 bases. CDR3 size: 19 residues. Trimming cost V 0 bases and J 2 bases; bases outside gene matches: 12. Germline CDR1 reads SGDLS; CDR2 reads YYNGEE. The DNA of the CDR3 is TGTGCCAGCAGCGTAGTGGGCGGGGTTAGCGGGGGGTCCACAGATACGCAGTATTTT. Its protein is CASSVVGGVSGGSTDTQYF.

J is TRBJ1-4 and V is TRBV3-1 (or the pseudogene TRBV3-2), with 9 nucleotides matching TRBD1. V trimming: 4 bases; J trimming: 3 bases; junction bases outside the gene matches: 9. Germline V lookup: CDR1 LGHDT, CDR2 YNNKEL (reference sequence). This CDR3 contains 17 residues. The CDR3 nucleotides are TGTGCCAGCAGCCGAAGCAGGGACAGGGTTGCTAATGAAAAACTGTTTTTT. Residues: CASSRSRDRVANEKLFF.

The chain couples TRBV5-1 to TRBJ2-2; 7 bases align to TRBD1. Trimming removed 4 bases from V and 3 bases from J; junction bases left unmatched: 6. Germline V gene sequence: CDR1 SGHRS, CDR2 YFSETQ. The CDR3 consists of 15 residues. CDR3 sequence reads: CASSREGADTGELFF. CDR3 in DNA: TGCGCCAGCAGCCGCGAGGGGGCGGACACCGGGGAGCTGTTTTTT.

The chain recombines TRBV21-1 with TRBJ2-2; TRBD2 is taken as the D call from the table, unchecked against the DNA. TRBV21-1 corresponds to a pseudogene. The CDR3 consists of 16 residues. The CDR3, as DNA: TGTGCCAGCAGCAATCCCCCTAGCGGGGCTGCCGGGGAGCTGTTTTTT. Its protein product is CASSNPPSGAAGELFF.

The rearrangement uses TRBV24-1 and TRBJ2-1; no definite D call. This CDR3 is built from 14 residues. The germline V gene has CDR1 KGHDR and CDR2 SFDVKD. V lost 7 bases and J lost 0, with 9 bases in between. DNA for the CDR3: TGTGCCACCAGCGATACCCGCTCCTACAATGAGCAGTTCTTC. This translates into CATSDTRSYNEQFF.

The V call is TRBV4-2, the J call TRBJ2-5, with 10 positions matching TRBD2. The CDR3 sequence is 16 residues long. Looked up from germline, CDR1 is LGHNA and CDR2 is YNFKEQ. V lost 4 bases, J lost 4 bases, and 9 bases stayed unmatched. The DNA of the CDR3 is TGTGCCAGCAGCCTCGTTACTAGCGGGGTGGGAGAGACCCAGTACTTC. Translation gives CASSLVTSGVGETQYF.

The chain uses TRBV15 and TRBJ1-5, with TRBD1 identical over 7 bases. J lost 8 bases, V lost 5 bases, and 12 bases had no gene match. This CDR3 is built from 15 residues. Per the germline V gene, CDR1 is LNHNV and CDR2 is YYDKDF (reference sequence). This CDR3 is CATSHRDRALEPQHF. The DNA for the CDR3 is TGTGCCACCAGCCATCGTGACAGGGCCTTGGAGCCCCAGCATTTT. The variable domain in full, with the rest retrieved from reference TRBV15 and TRBJ1-5, is DAMVIQNPRYQVTQFGKPVTLSCSQTLNHNVMYWYQQKSSQAPKLLFHYYDKDFNNEADTPDNFQSRRPNTSFCFLDIRSPGLGDTAMYLCATSHRDRALEPQHFGDGTRLSIL.

CDR3 region: CASSQKTGALGYGYTF. The CDR3 coding sequence is TGTGCCAGCAGCCAAAAAACAGGGGCCCTCGGCTATGGCTACACCTTC. This chain links TRBV7-9 with TRBJ1-2, with 7 nucleotides matching TRBD1. The CDR3 contains 16 residues. J gave up 4 bases and V 5 bases, and 13 bases lay outside the gene matches. Germline V CDR1 and CDR2: SEHNR, FQNEAQ (reference sequence). Looking up the rest from reference TRBV7-9 and TRBJ1-2 gives the full variable domain: DTGVSQNPRHKITKRGQNVTFRCDPISEHNRLYWYRQTLGQGPEFLTYFQNEAQLEKSRLLSDRFSAERPKGSFSTLEIQRTEQGDSAMYLCASSQKTGALGYGYTFGSGTRLTVV.

In DNA form, the CDR3 reads TGTGCCAGCAGCGTGACAGGGGATGGCTACACCTTC. Its protein is CASSVTGDGYTF. The V call is TRBV11-1, the J call TRBJ1-2; 8 bases are a match to TRBD1. CDR3 length equals 12 residues. Germline loops: CDR1 SGHAT, CDR2 FQDESV (reference sequence). Trimming at V came to 5 bases and at J to 6 bases, leaving 2 bases not matched to a gene. The full variable domain, rest sourced from reference TRBV11-1 and TRBJ1-2, is EAEVAQSPRYKITEKSQAVAFWCDPISGHATLYWYRQILGQGPELLVQFQDESVVDDSQLPKDRFSAERLKGVDSTLKIQPAELGDSAMYLCASSVTGDGYTFGSGTRLTVV.

V and J are TRBV7-9 and TRBJ1-4, with 8 bases aligning to TRBD1. The CDR3 has 17 residues. Losses at the gene ends were 4 bases for V and 0 bases for J; bases not matched to a gene: 7. Germline-derived CDR1 and CDR2 are SEHNR and FQNEAQ (reference sequence). CDR3 residues: CASSWGGQAATNEKLFF. As DNA, the CDR3 is TGTGCCAGCAGCTGGGGGGGACAGGCCGCAACTAATGAAAAACTGTTTTTT.

This chain uses TRBV5-6 with TRBJ2-6; D might be TRBD1 (6 bases). The CDR3 length is 15 residues. The V gene's germline CDR1 is SGHDT and CDR2 YYEEEE. V was pared by 5 bases and J by 1 base, with 10 bases between. As DNA, the CDR3 is TGTGCCAGCAGGAGGGGGATATCTGGGGCCAACGTCCTGACTTTC. It translates to CASRRGISGANVLTF.

The chain couples TRBV30 to TRBJ2-3; 8 bases match TRBD2. With V trimmed by 4 bases and J by 2 bases, 5 bases remained unmatched. Germline V lookup: CDR1 GTSNPN, CDR2 SVGIG (reference sequence). CDR3 length: 14 amino acids. CDR3 protein: CAWTLAGNTDTQYF. The CDR3, as DNA: TGTGCCTGGACTTTAGCGGGGAACACAGATACGCAGTATTTT. The full variable domain, rest sourced from reference TRBV30 and TRBJ2-3, is SQTIHQWPATLVQPVGSPLSLECTVEGTSNPNLYWYRQAAGRGLQLLFYSVGIGQISSEVPQNLSASRPQDRQFILSSKKLLLSDSGFYLCAWTLAGNTDTQYFGPGTRLTVL.

The chain links TRBV29-1 to TRBJ2-3, with 7 bases lining up with TRBD1. Trimming removed 0 bases from V and 6 bases from J; junction bases left unmatched: 9. Germline CDR1 reads SQVTM; CDR2 reads ANQGSEA. There are 15 residues in the CDR3. CDR3 region: CSVEEDRPLMDTQYF. CDR3 DNA sequence: TGCAGCGTTGAAGAGGACAGGCCCCTGATGGATACGCAGTATTTT.

The chain couples TRBV19 to TRBJ2-7; D is possibly TRBD1 (6 bases). CDR1 and CDR2 (germline): LNHDA, SQIVND (reference sequence). There are 14 residues in the CDR3. The V gene lost 8 bases and the J gene lost 5 bases, with 19 bases spanning the gap. The DNA for the CDR3 is TGTGCCAGTTCTCAACCGGGGACAACCAACGAGCAGTACTTC. As protein: CASSQPGTTNEQYF.

The rearrangement links TRBV6-6 to TRBJ1-2, with a possible D match to TRBD1 (6 bases). CDR1 and CDR2 from the germline V gene are MNHNY and SVGAGI (reference sequence). The CDR3 is 13 residues long. V was pared by 7 bases and J by 8 bases, with 17 bases between. CDR3 bases: TGTGCCAGCATCCCCTCGGGGGGCAGGGGCTACACCTTC. Its protein product is CASIPSGGRGYTF.

The CDR3 loop is CASSLIPQETQYF. The DNA for the CDR3 is TGTGCCAGCAGCTTAATTCCGCAAGAGACCCAGTACTTC. This chain connects TRBV11-1 to TRBJ2-5; no firm D call. CDR3 size: 13 residues. The V end lost 2 bases, the J end lost 2 bases, and 6 bases lay between the germline ends. Germline V gives CDR1 SGHAT, CDR2 FQDESV (reference sequence).

The rearrangement links TRBV15 to TRBJ1-5, with D perhaps TRBD1 (6 bases). The V and J ends lost 8 bases and 6 bases respectively, with 14 bases between them. From germline, CDR1 is LNHNV and CDR2 YYDKDF (reference sequence). The CDR3 length is 13 residues. In nucleotides, the CDR3 is TGTGCCACCCGTGGGGGCGGGGGTCAGCCCCAGCATTTT. It codes for CATRGGGGQPQHF. The full variable domain, completed using reference TRBV15 and TRBJ1-5, is DAMVIQNPRYQVTQFGKPVTLSCSQTLNHNVMYWYQQKSSQAPKLLFHYYDKDFNNEADTPDNFQSRRPNTSFCFLDIRSPGLGDTAMYLCATRGGGGQPQHFGDGTRLSIL.

J is TRBJ2-2 and V is TRBV5-4; D ambiguous. V dropped 1 base and J dropped 5 bases, with 6 bases sitting between them. The CDR3 is made up of 13 amino acids. Germline values: CDR1 SGHNT, CDR2 YYREEE (reference sequence). The CDR3 DNA reads as TGTGCCAGCAGCTTGTGGCAGACCGGGGAGCTGTTTTTT. Amino acid sequence: CASSLWQTGELFF.

The chain carries TRBV7-9 and TRBJ2-3; D is unresolved. CDR3 size: 13 residues. The V gene lost 6 bases and the J gene lost 2 bases, with 9 bases spanning the gap. Germline CDR1 SEHNR, CDR2 FQNEAQ (reference sequence). The CDR3 DNA follows: TGTGCCAGCAGACAGACTGCCACAGATACGCAGTATTTT. Translating gives CASRQTATDTQYF. Based on the CDR3 plus reference TRBV7-9 and TRBJ2-3, the full variable domain is DTGVSQNPRHKITKRGQNVTFRCDPISEHNRLYWYRQTLGQGPEFLTYFQNEAQLEKSRLLSDRFSAERPKGSFSTLEIQRTEQGDSAMYLCASRQTATDTQYFGPGTRLTVL.